This T cell receptor beta chain is drawn from a study of T cells expressing NK-cell markers. At the level of the study: The authors derived TCR beta repertoires from sorted CD3+CD56+NKG2C+, CD3+CD56+NKG2C- and CD3+CD56-NKG2C+ T cells.

The CDR3 contains 16 residues. Looked up from germline, CDR1 is SGHVS and CDR2 is FQNEAQ. Study-wide points: The same clonotypes also predominated in the CD3+CD56-NKG2C+ fraction of a handful of donors.

Libraries used 5'RACE template switching adding universal primer site and UMIs. TCRdb reanalyzed the 5' RACE reads, giving one entry per CDR3 protein sequence and no DNA. This listing includes about 380,000 distinct CDR3 sequences. With respect to this clonotype: Its target is not known.

The chain couples TRBV7-8 to TRBJ2-1; the TCRdb call, TRBD2, lacks DNA for checking. Sequencing input: blood T cells: a sorted CD56 or NKG2C T cell subset, CD4+ or CD8+ T cells, or bulk PBMC T cells (not recorded which). This receptor was identified in a man between 18 and 69 years old in good health. CDR3 protein: CASSLGVSERTREQFF.